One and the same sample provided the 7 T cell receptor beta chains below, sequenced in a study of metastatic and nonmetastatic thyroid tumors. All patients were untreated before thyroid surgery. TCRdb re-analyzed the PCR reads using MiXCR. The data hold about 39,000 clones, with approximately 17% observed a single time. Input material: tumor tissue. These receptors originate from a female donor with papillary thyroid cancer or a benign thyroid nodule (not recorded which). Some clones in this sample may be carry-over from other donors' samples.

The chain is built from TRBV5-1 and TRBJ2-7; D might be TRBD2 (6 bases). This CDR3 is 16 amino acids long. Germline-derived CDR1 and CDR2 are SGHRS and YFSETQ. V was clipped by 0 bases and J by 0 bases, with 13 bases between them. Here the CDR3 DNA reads TGCGCCAGCAGCTTGGTTCGGGACTCTGACTCCTACGAGCAGTACTTC. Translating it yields CASSLVRDSDSYEQYF. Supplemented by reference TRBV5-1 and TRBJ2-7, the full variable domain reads KAGVTQTPRYLIKTRGQQVTLSCSPISGHRSVSWYQQTPGQGLQFLFEYFSETQRNKGNFPGRFSGRQFSNSRSEMNVSTLELGDSALYLCASSLVRDSDSYEQYFGPGTRLTVT.

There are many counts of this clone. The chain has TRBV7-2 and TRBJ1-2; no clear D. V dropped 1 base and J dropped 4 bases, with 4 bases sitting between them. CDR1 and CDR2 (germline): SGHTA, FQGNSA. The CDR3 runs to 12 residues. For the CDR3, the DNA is TGTGCCAGCAGCTTAGGATCCTATGGCTACACCTTC. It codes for CASSLGSYGYTF.

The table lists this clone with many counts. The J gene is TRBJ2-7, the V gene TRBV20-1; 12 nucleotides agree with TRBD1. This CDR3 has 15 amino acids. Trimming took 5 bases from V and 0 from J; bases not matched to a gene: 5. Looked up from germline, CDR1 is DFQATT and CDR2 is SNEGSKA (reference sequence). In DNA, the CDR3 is TGCAGTGCTGAGGGGACAGGGGGCGCCTCCTACGAGCAGTACTTC. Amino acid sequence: CSAEGTGGASYEQYF.

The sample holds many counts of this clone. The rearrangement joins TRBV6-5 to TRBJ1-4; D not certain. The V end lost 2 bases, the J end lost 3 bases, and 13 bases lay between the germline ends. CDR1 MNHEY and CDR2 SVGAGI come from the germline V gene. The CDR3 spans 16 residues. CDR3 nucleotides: TGTGCCAGCAGTTACGGTGCCGGTAGGGCTAATGAAAAACTGTTTTTT. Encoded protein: CASSYGAGRANEKLFF.

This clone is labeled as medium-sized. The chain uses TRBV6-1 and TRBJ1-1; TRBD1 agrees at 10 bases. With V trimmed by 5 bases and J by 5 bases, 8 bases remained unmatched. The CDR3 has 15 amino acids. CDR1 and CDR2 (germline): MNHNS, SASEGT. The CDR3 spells CASSIWTGGWTEAFF. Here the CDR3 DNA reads TGTGCCAGCAGTATTTGGACAGGGGGATGGACTGAAGCTTTCTTT.

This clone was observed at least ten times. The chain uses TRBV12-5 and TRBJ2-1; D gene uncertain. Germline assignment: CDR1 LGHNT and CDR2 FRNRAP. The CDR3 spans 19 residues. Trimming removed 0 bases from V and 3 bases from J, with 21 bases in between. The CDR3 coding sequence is TGTGCTAGTGGTTTGGTACGAGTCCCGATACCGAAAGGCTACAATGAGCAGTTCTTC. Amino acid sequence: CASGLVRVPIPKGYNEQFF.

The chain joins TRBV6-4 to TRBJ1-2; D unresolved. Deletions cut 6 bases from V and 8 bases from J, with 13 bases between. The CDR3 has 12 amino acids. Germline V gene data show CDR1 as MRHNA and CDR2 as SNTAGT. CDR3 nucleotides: TGTGCCAGCAGCCACGGGCCTGGGGGCTACACCTTC. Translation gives CASSHGPGGYTF.